These 26 T cell receptor beta chains came from one sample sequenced in a study of T-cell reconstitution after alpha-beta-depleted transplantation in children. Library preparation (for TCRbeta) was performed with unique molecular identifiers. TCRdb processed the PCR reads anew with MiXCR; each CDR3 protein has one entry. The sample includes about 610,000 distinct CDR3 sequences, roughly a tenth of them seen just once. This specimen consisted of PBMCs from the stem cell graft donor, obtained from the stem cell graft. All receptors derive from a human donor who donated a stem cell graft to a child with acute myeloid leukemia.

This clonotype was counted ten times or more. The chain has TRBV4-3 and TRBJ2-3; TRBD2 matches 13 bases. V lost 8 bases and J lost 12; bases outside the gene matches: 11. The V gene's germline CDR1 is LGHNA and CDR2 YSLEER. The CDR3 is 14 residues long. This chain's CDR3 is CASGTSGAHSSQYF. The DNA of the CDR3 is TGCGCCAGCGGGACTAGCGGGGCCCACAGTAGCCAGTATTTT.

The DNA for the CDR3 is TGTGCCAGCAGTTACTCGAGTCGAGGGGCCAATGAGCAGTTCTTC. It is translated as CASSYSSRGANEQFF. The rearrangement joins TRBV6-5 to TRBJ2-1; D tentatively fits TRBD1 or TRBD2 (5 bases each). This CDR3 spans 15 amino acids. Trimming removed 0 bases from V and 6 bases from J, with 12 bases in between. Germline V gene data show CDR1 as MNHEY and CDR2 as SVGAGI.

This clonotype has more than one count but fewer than ten. V and J are TRBV7-8 and TRBJ2-1; TRBD2 matches 8 bases. V shed 2 bases, J shed 2 bases, and the junction held 5 bases outside the gene matches. This CDR3 region has 16 residues. Germline-derived CDR1 and CDR2 are SGHVS and FQNEAQ. The CDR3 here is CASSLFTGGPYNEQFF. The CDR3 DNA follows: TGTGCCAGCAGCTTATTTACGGGAGGGCCCTACAATGAGCAGTTCTTC.

This clonotype showed up many times. CDR3 sequence reads: CASSLEGQGQAFF. CDR3 coding DNA: TGCGCCAGCAGCTTGGAGGGACAGGGGCAAGCTTTCTTT. The chain combines TRBV5-1 with TRBJ1-1; 10 nucleotides agree with TRBD1. Trimming cost V 0 bases and J 9 bases; bases outside gene matches: 2. CDR3 length equals 13 residues. The germline CDR1 and CDR2 sequences are SGHRS and YFSETQ.

At least ten counts were recorded for this clonotype. The genes are TRBV5-4 and TRBJ2-1; the D is unclear. Germline CDR1 is SGHNT and CDR2 is YYREEE (reference sequence). Trimming stripped 0 bases from V and 9 bases from J, with 10 bases between. The CDR3 is made up of 13 amino acids. The CDR3 sequence is CASSLDPAAEQFF. The CDR3, as DNA: TGTGCCAGCAGCTTGGACCCGGCGGCTGAGCAGTTCTTC.

The chain joins TRBV28 to TRBJ2-1; D is possibly TRBD1 (6 bases). This CDR3 has 14 residues. Germline V CDR1 and CDR2: MDHEN, SYDVKM. The V and J ends lost 3 bases and 5 bases respectively, with 11 bases between them. CDR3 in DNA: TGTGCCAGCAGTTTGTGGCCAGGGGACAATGAGCAGTTCTTC. Translation: CASSLWPGDNEQFF. The full variable domain, completed using reference TRBV28 and TRBJ2-1, is DVKVTQSSRYLVKRTGEKVFLECVQDMDHENMFWYRQDPGLGLRLIYFSYDVKMKEKGDIPEGYSVSREKKERFSLILESASTNQTSMYLCASSLWPGDNEQFFGPGTRLTVL.

This clonotype was observed many times. The chain links TRBV12-3 or TRBV12-4 to TRBJ1-5, with D possibly TRBD1 on 6 matching bases. This CDR3 has 15 amino acids. Trimming cost V 6 bases and J 3 bases, with 15 bases left between them. CDR3 sequence: CASRWGQGINQPQHF. DNA for the CDR3: TGTGCCAGCAGGTGGGGGCAGGGGATCAATCAGCCCCAGCATTTT.

Many counts were recorded for this clonotype. The chain joins TRBV7-2 to TRBJ2-6, with 8 bases identical to TRBD1. Germline loops: CDR1 SGHTA, CDR2 FQGNSA. The CDR3 contains 17 residues. The J segment lost 4 bases and the V segment lost 3 bases, leaving 8 bases of the junction unmatched. This CDR3 reads CASSFLSTGVGANVLTF. CDR3 coding DNA: TGTGCCAGCAGCTTTCTATCGACAGGGGTGGGGGCCAACGTCCTGACTTTC.

This chain links TRBV29-1 with TRBJ2-1, with 8 bases fitting TRBD2. The CDR3 length is 14 residues. Germline CDR1 reads SQVTM; CDR2 reads ANQGSEA. The V gene end was trimmed by 7 bases and the J gene end by 3 bases; junction bases not matched to a gene: 8. CDR3 sequence reads: CSASPGGLYNEQFF. The CDR3 DNA reads as TGCAGCGCTTCACCGGGAGGGCTCTACAATGAGCAGTTCTTC.

This clonotype was picked up a small number of times. CDR3 residues: CSVQEYGYTF. CDR3 sequence (DNA): TGCAGCGTACAGGAGTATGGCTACACCTTC. This rearrangement joins TRBV29-1 to TRBJ1-2, with D possibly being TRBD1 (5 bases). V was shortened by 6 bases and J by 5 bases, with 7 bases between the two germline ends. Germline CDR1 reads SQVTM; CDR2 reads ANQGSEA. The CDR3 has 10 amino acids.

This sequence joins TRBV5-1 and TRBJ2-2; 7 bases align to TRBD2. Germline assignment: CDR1 SGHRS and CDR2 YFSETQ. The ends lost 0 bases at V and 7 bases at J; junction bases unmatched: 12. This CDR3 region has 17 residues. This CDR3 reads CASSLAPGLGKGGELFF. Here the CDR3 DNA reads TGCGCCAGCAGCTTGGCTCCCGGACTAGGAAAAGGCGGGGAGCTGTTTTTT.

The genes are TRBV5-5 and TRBJ2-7, with D unresolved. Looked up from germline, CDR1 is SGHKS and CDR2 is YYEKEE (reference sequence). Trimming took off 4 bases at V and 3 bases at J, with 8 bases between the two ends. The CDR3 totals 12 residues. The DNA for the CDR3 is TGTGCCAGCAGCCAGAACAACTACGAGCAGTACTTC. This codes for CASSQNNYEQYF.

This clonotype has just a few counts. CDR3 region: CAISDSRRDYF. CDR3 DNA sequence: TGTGCCATCAGTGACTCTAGGCGGGACTACTTC. The chain joins TRBV10-3 to TRBJ2-5; tentative D call: TRBD2 (6 bases). This CDR3 region has 11 residues. Germline V gene sequence: CDR1 ENHRY, CDR2 SYGVKD. V lost 3 bases to trimming and J lost 14 bases, with 13 bases between them.

V is TRBV20-1 and J is TRBJ2-5; the match to TRBD1 covers 7 bases. V shed 1 base and J 5 bases; nucleotides not matched to a gene: 7. The CDR3 is 14 residues long. Germline CDR1 reads DFQATT; CDR2 reads SNEGSKA (reference sequence). DNA for the CDR3: TGCAGTGCTAGAGGATTAGGACAGGTCGAGACCCAGTACTTC. Translating it yields CSARGLGQVETQYF.

This clonotype came up a few times. The V and J genes are TRBV7-2 and TRBJ1-4; D is ambiguous. CDR3 size: 14 residues. V gave up 5 bases and J gave up 1 base, with 8 bases separating them. Per the germline V gene, CDR1 is SGHTA and CDR2 is FQGNSA. The CDR3 region has the DNA TGTGCCAGCAGCCTCGCAATAACTAATGAAAAACTGTTTTTT. Amino acids: CASSLAITNEKLFF.

This clonotype was picked up a small number of times. This chain connects TRBV7-8 to TRBJ1-1; D not resolved. This CDR3 has 15 amino acids. The V end lost 7 bases, the J end lost 0 bases, and 15 bases lay between the germline ends. Germline-derived CDR1 and CDR2 are SGHVS and FQNEAQ. CDR3 residues: CASTPSGVLNTEAFF. The CDR3 bases are TGTGCCAGCACCCCGTCCGGGGTATTGAACACTGAAGCTTTCTTT.

This clonotype came up many times. CDR3 DNA sequence: TGTGCCATCAGTGTTGGCGGGAGCGGCACCGGGGAGCTGTTTTTT. Its translation is CAISVGGSGTGELFF. The chain employs TRBV10-3 and TRBJ2-2; the match to TRBD2 covers 7 bases. This CDR3 contains 15 residues. V was pared by 4 bases and J by 4 bases, with 6 bases of the junction left unmatched. Germline CDR1 and CDR2: ENHRY and SYGVKD.

This clonotype has only a few counts. The chain is built from TRBV20-1 and TRBJ2-1, with 12 positions matching TRBD2. The CDR3 is 17 amino acids. After removal of 5 bases from V and 7 bases from J, the junction contained 15 bases not matched to a gene. Germline loops: CDR1 DFQATT, CDR2 SNEGSKA (reference sequence). The DNA of the CDR3 is TGCAGTGCTCAGGGTAGGACTAGCGGGACCTTGGGGAATGAGCAGTTCTTC. Protein product: CSAQGRTSGTLGNEQFF.

The chain uses TRBV3-1 and TRBJ2-7, with D perhaps matching TRBD2 (6 bases). Per germline, CDR1 LGHDT and CDR2 YNNKEL (reference sequence). The CDR3 extends over 15 amino acids. V gave up 3 bases and J gave up 4 bases, with 16 bases separating them. For the CDR3, the DNA is TGTGCCAGCAGCCATTTAGGAGCGGGCGAATACGAGCAGTACTTC. This sequence encodes CASSHLGAGEYEQYF.

The genes are TRBV12-3 or TRBV12-4 and TRBJ2-3; 8 bases agree with TRBD2. This CDR3 is built from 15 residues. The V and J ends lost 6 bases and 3 bases, in that order; junction bases with no gene match: 8. CDR3 nucleotides: TGTGCCAGCAGAGCCACGGGCGGGAGGACAGATACGCAGTATTTT. Amino acids: CASRATGGRTDTQYF.

The rearrangement joins TRBV7-6 to TRBJ2-5; the D gene is possibly TRBD2 (5 bases). The CDR3 sequence is 15 residues long. V shed 1 base and J shed 5 bases, with 14 bases lying between them. CDR1 SGHVS and CDR2 FNYEAQ come from the germline V gene. CDR3 sequence reads: CASSLGLGAWETQYF. CDR3 coding DNA: TGTGCCAGCAGCTTAGGGCTGGGAGCCTGGGAGACCCAGTACTTC.

In this sample, this clonotype turned up a few times. The V and J genes are TRBV9 and TRBJ2-3; 7 bases map to TRBD2. The CDR3 runs 15 residues. Trimming removed 3 bases from V and 5 bases from J; junction bases left unmatched: 9. From germline, CDR1 is SGDLS and CDR2 YYNGEE. DNA for the CDR3: TGTGCCAGCAGCGCCCTAGCGGACCAGCTAGATACGCAGTATTTT. Its protein is CASSALADQLDTQYF.

This chain connects TRBV7-9 to TRBJ2-7; 10 bases are shared with TRBD1. CDR1 is SEHNR, CDR2 FQNEAQ, per germline (reference sequence). The CDR3 is made up of 16 amino acids. Trimming cost V 1 base and J 4 bases; bases outside gene matches: 7. The CDR3 protein is CASSLDPGQGLYEQYF. In DNA form, the CDR3 reads TGTGCCAGCAGCTTAGATCCGGGACAGGGGTTATACGAGCAGTACTTC.

This CDR3 reads CASSPARSNTDTQYF. DNA of the CDR3: TGCGCCAGCAGCCCAGCTAGGAGCAATACAGATACGCAGTATTTT. This rearrangement joins TRBV4-3 to TRBJ2-3; D uncertain. The V and J ends lost 4 bases and 3 bases respectively, with 14 bases between them. The germline gives CDR1 LGHNA, CDR2 YSLEER. The CDR3 length is 15 residues.

This clonotype has only one observation. V gene TRBV20-1 combines with J gene TRBJ2-5, with D unclear. The CDR3 runs to 14 residues. The V end was cut by 6 bases, the J end by 5 bases, with 19 bases between. The germline gives CDR1 DFQATT, CDR2 SNEGSKA (reference sequence). For the CDR3, the DNA is TGCAGTGCCGCCATCACGGCCCTTGGGGAGACCCAGTACTTC. Translation gives CSAAITALGETQYF.

This clonotype was detected a few times. The chain is built from TRBV27 and TRBJ2-5; D may be TRBD1 or TRBD2 (6 bases each). Trimming shortened V by 6 bases and J by 1 base, and 18 bases separated the two germline ends. This CDR3 comprises 16 residues. Germline-derived CDR1 and CDR2 are MNHEY and SMNVEV (reference sequence). DNA for the CDR3: TGTGCCAGCAGCTGGAGAGGGGGGATGAGCCAAGAGACCCAGTACTTC. It translates to CASSWRGGMSQETQYF.